This TCR beta chain is from a study of cytomegalovirus exposure and HLA in healthy donors. For the study at large: Earlier results showed 117 million unique TCR beta sequences derived from roughly 200 million T cells. Around 80 million unique TCR sequences came from HLA-typed donors in an early release. Study-level results: Sequencing probably produced one cluster of sequence variants that were highly shared.

On this clone: No antigen is known for it.

The PCR made use of 60 Vbeta and 13 Jbeta primers. The assay was immunoSEQ multiplex PCR, and TCRdb's table has in-frame clones only and misses some. The sample holds some 99,000 clones, 76% seen once. This CDR3 is 14 amino acids long. Trimming took off 10 bases at V and 2 bases at J, with 18 bases between the two ends. Germline V gives CDR1 MGHRA, CDR2 YSYEKL. Material: PBMCs. The source of this sequence is a woman aged 45 to 65 in good health and CMV-seropositive. The chain recombines TRBV4-1 with TRBJ2-7, with a weak D call TRBD2 (7 bases). Here the CDR3 reads CATPGEGFPYEQYF. The CDR3 DNA reads as TGCGCCACCCCAGGGGAGGGGTTCCCCTACGAGCAGTACTTC.